This is a list of T cell receptor beta chains from one sample in a study of cytomegalovirus exposure and HLA in healthy donors. Only in-frame clones appear in the TCRdb table, and some are missing; sequencing was by immunoSEQ multiplex PCR. The table has fewer than 110,000 clones, 76% seen once; the top ten hold about 9.3%. What was sequenced was PBMCs. The receptors shown here come from a woman aged 18-29 years in good health and CMV-seropositive. Each CDR3 is given with its conserved first and last residue. The order of the fields is V gene, J gene, clone size, D gene, CDR3 protein, CDR3 DNA. The D gene is left open where the match is weak. Size is stated for part of the rows, as once, few or many counts, or as a class when the clone is expanded.

TRBV5-1,TRBJ2-7,-,TRBD1,CASSLAGTVNYEQYF,TGCGCCAGCAGCTTGGCCGGGACAGTTAACTACGAGCAGTACTTC
TRBV7-2,TRBJ1-1,-,-,CASSLWGENTEAFF,TGTGCCAGCAGCTTATGGGGCGAAAACACTGAAGCTTTCTTT
TRBV9,TRBJ2-7,-,-,CASSPAGKTYEQYF,TGTGCCAGCAGCCCCGCGGGGAAGACCTACGAGCAGTACTTC
TRBV7-9,TRBJ2-3,-,TRBD2,CASSLAGRGTDTQYF,TGTGCCAGCAGCTTAGCAGGGCGGGGGACAGATACGCAGTATTTT
TRBV7-6,TRBJ2-3,-,-,CASSNTPGITDTQYF,TGTGCCAGCAGCAACACCCCGGGGATCACAGATACGCAGTATTTT
TRBV4-3,TRBJ2-1,few,-,CASSQDVREKIEQFF,TGCGCCAGCAGCCAAGATGTCCGGGAGAAGATTGAGCAGTTCTTC
TRBV28,TRBJ1-5,-,TRBD1,CANGGQGWNQPQHF,TGTGCCAACGGGGGACAGGGCTGGAATCAGCCCCAGCATTTT
TRBV28,TRBJ2-7,-,TRBD1,CASIPQGAGEQYF,TGTGCCAGCATTCCCCAGGGGGCGGGGGAGCAGTACTTC
TRBV7-9,TRBJ2-3,-,TRBD2,CASLLGGSNADTQYF,TGTGCCAGCCTTCTAGGCGGGAGTAATGCAGATACGCAGTATTTT
TRBV6-5,TRBJ1-6,-,TRBD1,CASSYLTGGGSPLHF,TGTGCCAGCAGTTACCTTACAGGGGGCGGTTCACCCCTCCACTTT
TRBV7-6,TRBJ2-3,-,-,CASSLEGASGTDTQYF,TGTGCCAGCAGCTTAGAGGGGGCTAGCGGCACAGATACGCAGTATTTT
TRBV29-1,TRBJ2-7,-,TRBD2,CSVAGTSGSHEQYF,TGCAGCGTTGCAGGGACTAGCGGGAGTCACGAGCAGTACTTC
TRBV6-4,TRBJ2-2,-,TRBD2,CARVAGTNTGELFF,TGTGCCAGGGTAGCGGGGACGAACACCGGGGAGCTGTTTTTT
TRBV7-3,TRBJ2-1,-,-,CASSLPGGDEQFF,TGTGCCAGCAGCTTGCCTGGAGGGGATGAGCAGTTCTTC
TRBV5-6,TRBJ1-2,-,-,CASSGGASYGYTF,TGTGCCAGCAGCGGAGGGGCGAGCTATGGCTACACCTTC
TRBV7-2,TRBJ2-4,-,TRBD2,CASSLGLAGGILAKNIQYF,TGTGCCAGCAGCTTAGGACTAGCGGGAGGGATCCTAGCCAAAAACATTCAGTACTTC
TRBV5-6,TRBJ1-2,-,-,CASSEQGRDYGYTF,TGTGCCAGCAGCGAGCAGGGGAGGGACTATGGCTACACCTTC
TRBV7-2,TRBJ2-1,-,-,CASSLQGGSVDEQFF,TGTGCCAGCAGCTTGCAGGGAGGTAGTGTAGATGAGCAGTTCTTC
TRBV27,TRBJ2-7,-,TRBD2,CASSFSGLAGGPFPYEQYF,TGTGCCAGCAGTTTCTCCGGACTAGCGGGAGGGCCTTTCCCTTACGAGCAGTACTTC
TRBV5-4,TRBJ2-5,-,TRBD1,CASSLDRGYQETQYF,TGTGCCAGCAGCTTGGACAGGGGCTACCAAGAGACCCAGTACTTC
TRBV7-3,TRBJ2-1,-,-,CASSNRAHEQFF,TGTGCCAGCAGCAACAGGGCCCATGAGCAGTTCTTC
TRBV19,TRBJ2-1,-,-,CASSITLGHSPRYEQFF,TGTGCCAGTAGTATAACCCTCGGACACTCCCCGAGGTATGAGCAGTTCTTC
TRBV29-1,TRBJ2-7,-,TRBD1,CSVVLGAGGLEQYF,TGCAGCGTTGTGCTTGGGGCAGGGGGCCTCGAGCAGTACTTC
TRBV5-5,TRBJ1-4,-,TRBD1,CASSLVVTGGAGTNEKLFF,TGTGCCAGCAGCTTGGTGGTTACAGGGGGCGCGGGGACTAATGAAAAACTGTTTTTT
TRBV7-6,TRBJ1-4,few,-,CASRPITGKGEKLFF,TGTGCCAGCAGACCAATCACAGGGAAAGGTGAAAAACTGTTTTTT
TRBV27,TRBJ2-7,-,TRBD1,CASSFHRDRGYEQYF,TGTGCCAGCAGTTTCCACCGGGACAGGGGGTATGAGCAGTACTTC
TRBV4-3,TRBJ2-5,-,-,CASSQDRAGSKTQYF,TGCGCCAGCAGCCAAGATAGGGCAGGGTCGAAGACCCAGTACTTC
TRBV23-1,TRBJ2-5,-,TRBD1,CASSQSGQDQETQYF,TGCGCCAGCAGTCAATCTGGACAGGACCAAGAGACCCAGTACTTC
TRBV19,TRBJ1-5,-,-,CASSPSGPMVVQHF,TGTGCCAGTAGTCCCTCAGGGCCGATGGTCGTCCAGCATTTT
TRBV28,TRBJ2-7,-,-,CASRMTVLYEQYF,TGTGCCAGCAGGATGACTGTGCTTTACGAGCAGTACTTC
TRBV29-1,TRBJ2-4,-,-,CSVSDYMGKNIQYF,TGCAGCGTTTCTGACTACATGGGCAAAAACATTCAGTACTTC
TRBV6-5,TRBJ2-7,-,TRBD1,CASSYSQGEWYEQYF,TGTGCCAGCAGTTACTCCCAGGGGGAGTGGTACGAGCAGTACTTC
TRBV27,TRBJ1-2,-,TRBD1,CASSSGQGDFGYTF,TGTGCCAGCAGTTCAGGACAGGGCGACTTTGGCTACACCTTC
TRBV27,TRBJ2-5,-,-,CASTMTGSETQYF,TGTGCCAGCACCATGACAGGATCTGAGACCCAGTACTTC
TRBV2,TRBJ1-1,-,-,CASRTGGALIRAAEAFF,TGTGCCAGCAGGACCGGGGGGGCTCTTATTAGGGCCGCTGAAGCTTTCTTT
TRBV4-1,TRBJ1-6,-,-,CASSQVGGVRNSPLHF,TGCGCCAGCAGCCAAGTAGGAGGGGTGAGGAATTCACCCCTCCACTTT
TRBV6-6,TRBJ2-1,few,-,CASSYSQRRSYNEQFF,TGTGCCAGCAGTTACTCGCAGCGGCGCTCCTACAATGAGCAGTTCTTC
TRBV6-5,TRBJ2-1,-,-,CASSYSDSAGNEQFF,TGTGCCAGCAGTTATTCCGACTCCGCAGGGAATGAGCAGTTCTTC
TRBV18,TRBJ2-7,-,TRBD2,CASSPPLAGAEQYF,TGTGCCAGCTCACCACCTCTAGCGGGAGCCGAGCAGTACTTC
TRBV5-4,TRBJ2-7,-,-,CASSLGRGSYEQYF,TGTGCCAGCAGCTTGGGGAGGGGTTCCTACGAGCAGTACTTC
TRBV19,TRBJ1-2,-,-,CASSSRGTNYGYTF,TGTGCCAGTAGTTCCAGGGGAACTAACTATGGCTACACCTTC
TRBV6-1,TRBJ2-7,few,-,CASSDYQGSEQYF,TGTGCCAGCAGTGACTACCAGGGAAGCGAGCAGTACTTC